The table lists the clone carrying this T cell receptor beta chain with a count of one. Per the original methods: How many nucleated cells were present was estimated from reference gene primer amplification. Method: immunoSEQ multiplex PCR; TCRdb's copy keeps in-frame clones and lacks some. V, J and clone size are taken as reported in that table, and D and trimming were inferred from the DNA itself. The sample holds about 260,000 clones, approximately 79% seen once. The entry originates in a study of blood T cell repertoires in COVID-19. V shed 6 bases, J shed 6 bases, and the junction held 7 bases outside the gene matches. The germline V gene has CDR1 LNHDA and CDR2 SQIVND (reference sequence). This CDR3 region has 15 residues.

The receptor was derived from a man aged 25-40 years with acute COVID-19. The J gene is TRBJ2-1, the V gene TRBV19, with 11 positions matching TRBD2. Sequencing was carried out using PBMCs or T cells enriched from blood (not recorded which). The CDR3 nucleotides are TGTGCCAGTAGATTACTCGGACTAGCGGGCAATGAGCAGTTCTTC. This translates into CASRLLGLAGNEQFF.